A single sample is the source of the 15 T cell receptor beta chains below, sequenced in a study of T cell responses to AZD1222 COVID-19 vaccine. Profiling relied on immunoSEQ multiplex PCR, and the TCRdb table lists in-frame clones only, not all of them. This sample has fewer than 150,000 clones, with 88% found just once. The input for sequencing was peripheral blood, taken 28 days after the second AZD1222 dose. The receptor set was obtained from an adult who received the AZD1222 COVID-19 vaccine.

V is TRBV4-2 and J is TRBJ2-7, with 11 bases that match TRBD1. J was trimmed by 2 bases and V by 6 bases; bases with no gene match: 12. From germline, CDR1 is LGHNA and CDR2 YNFKEQ. This CDR3 region has 17 residues. The CDR3 DNA reads as TGTGCCAGCAGACCAACCTCGGGGGACAGGGGGACCTACGAGCAGTACTTC. Amino acids: CASRPTSGDRGTYEQYF.

The J gene is TRBJ1-5, the V gene TRBV6-5, with D possibly matching TRBD1 (5 bases). V shed 2 bases and J shed 7 bases, with 9 bases lying between them. Per the germline V gene, CDR1 is MNHEY and CDR2 is SVGAGI. This CDR3 contains 13 residues. The CDR3 bases are TGTGCCAGCAGTTACAGGGAGGGGCAGCCCCAGCATTTT. Its translation is CASSYREGQPQHF.

This chain joins TRBV19 and TRBJ2-2, with 14 bases aligning to TRBD2. The germline V gene has CDR1 LNHDA and CDR2 SQIVND (reference sequence). The CDR3 runs to 16 residues. Trimming cost V 3 bases and J 8 bases; bases outside gene matches: 5. CDR3 protein: CASSIGTSGRFGELFF. The CDR3 region has the DNA TGTGCCAGTAGTATTGGGACTAGCGGGAGATTTGGGGAGCTGTTTTTT.

This rearrangement joins TRBV6-1 to TRBJ1-4; 10 nucleotides match TRBD1. The CDR3 totals 14 residues. Germline V gives CDR1 MNHNS, CDR2 SASEGT. V lost 2 bases and J lost 11; bases outside the gene matches: 5. CDR3 nucleotides: TGTGCCAGCAGTGAATGGACAGGGGGGAGCAAACTGTTTTTT. Translation: CASSEWTGGSKLFF.

The CDR3 is CAISDDRFYEQYF. CDR3 in DNA: TGTGCCATCAGTGACGACAGGTTTTACGAGCAGTACTTC. V gene TRBV10-3 combines with J gene TRBJ2-7; D may be TRBD1 (6 bases). This CDR3 is 13 amino acids long. With 3 bases removed from V and 4 bases from J, the gap between germline ends came to 10 bases. Germline loops: CDR1 ENHRY, CDR2 SYGVKD.

The V gene is TRBV5-1, the J gene TRBJ1-2; D perhaps matches TRBD1 (6 bases). Deletions cut 4 bases from V and 12 bases from J, with 19 bases between. Germline V gives CDR1 SGHRS, CDR2 YFSETQ. The CDR3 sequence is 13 residues long. The CDR3 sequence: CASSPPDSQENTF. DNA of the CDR3: TGCGCCAGCAGCCCGCCGGACAGCCAGGAGAACACCTTC.

Here the CDR3 reads CASSTDRALLDYGYTF. The CDR3 coding sequence is TGTGCCAGCAGTACCGACAGGGCACTTTTGGACTATGGCTACACCTTC. V gene TRBV2 combines with J gene TRBJ1-2, with 7 bases identical to TRBD1. The germline CDR1 and CDR2 sequences are SNHLY and FYNNEI. The CDR3 is made up of 16 amino acids. V lost 5 bases and J lost 3; bases outside the gene matches: 12.

This clone was counted between two and nine times. The chain carries TRBV3-1 (or the pseudogene TRBV3-2) and TRBJ1-2, with TRBD1 as a possible D gene (6 bases). CDR3 size: 16 residues. Germline V gene sequence: CDR1 LGHDT, CDR2 YNNKEL (reference sequence). V was shortened by 1 base and J by 3 bases, with 15 bases between the two germline ends. The DNA for the CDR3 is TGTGCCAGCAGCCAAGTTAGGTCAGGGGCGGACTATGGCTACACCTTC. As protein: CASSQVRSGADYGYTF.

The chain has TRBV4-1 and TRBJ2-7; possibly TRBD1 for D (5 bases). V was cut by 4 bases and J by 3 bases, with 19 bases left in between. The CDR3 is made up of 16 amino acids. Germline V CDR1 and CDR2: MGHRA, YSYEKL. The CDR3 DNA is TGCGCCAGCAGCCTTATGGGGTCAGGGTGCAACTACGAGCAGTACTTC. Encoded protein: CASSLMGSGCNYEQYF.

The V and J genes are TRBV28 and TRBJ2-1, with 7 bases that match TRBD2. V was pared by 7 bases and J by 1 base, with 4 bases of the junction left unmatched. The CDR3 spans 14 residues. Germline V gene lookup returns CDR1 MDHEN and CDR2 SYDVKM. The CDR3 is CASIGGGSYNEQFF. CDR3 DNA sequence: TGTGCCAGCATCGGCGGGGGTTCCTACAATGAGCAGTTCTTC.

V is TRBV2 and J is TRBJ1-3, with D unresolved. V was trimmed by 7 bases and J by 0 bases, leaving 4 bases between them. Germline CDR1 SNHLY, CDR2 FYNNEI. CDR3 length: 12 residues. In DNA, the CDR3 is TGTGCCAGCATGTACTCTGGAAACACCATATATTTT. The encoded protein is CASMYSGNTIYF. Looking up the rest from reference TRBV2 and TRBJ1-3 gives the full variable domain: EPEVTQTPSHQVTQMGQEVILRCVPISNHLYFYWYRQILGQKVEFLVSFYNNEISEKSEIFDDQFSVERPDGSNFTLKIRSTKLEDSAMYFCASMYSGNTIYFGEGSWLTVV.

This clone was recorded once. CDR3 amino acids: CASSLEGGVGGEKLFF. DNA for the CDR3: TGTGCCAGCAGCTTAGAGGGTGGTGTCGGGGGAGAAAAACTGTTTTTT. The J gene is TRBJ1-4, the V gene TRBV7-6; a possible D gene is TRBD1 (5 bases). The germline V gene encodes CDR1 SGHVS and CDR2 FNYEAQ. V dropped 1 base and J dropped 8 bases, with 17 bases sitting between them. The CDR3 is 16 amino acids.

This chain joins TRBV5-4 and TRBJ2-7, with D possibly being TRBD1 (7 bases). Between the trimmed V and J ends, which lost 0 bases and 4 bases, there was a span of 11 bases. Looked up from germline, CDR1 is SGHNT and CDR2 is YYREEE (reference sequence). The CDR3 has 14 residues. The CDR3 loop is CASSLGRGEYEQYF. The CDR3 nucleotides are TGTGCCAGCAGCTTGGGCAGGGGGGAATACGAGCAGTACTTC.

This rearrangement joins TRBV5-5 to TRBJ1-5, with 8 bases fitting TRBD1. CDR3 size: 15 residues. Trimming cost V 4 bases and J 2 bases; bases outside gene matches: 5. CDR1 and CDR2 (germline): SGHKS, YYEKEE (reference sequence). DNA for the CDR3: TGTGCCAGCAGCCGATTGACAGGGGGCAATCAGCCCCAGCATTTT. Amino acid sequence: CASSRLTGGNQPQHF.

J is TRBJ2-2 and V is TRBV5-1; no clear D gene. Germline loops: CDR1 SGHRS, CDR2 YFSETQ. This CDR3 has 15 residues. V gave up 4 bases and J gave up 4 bases, with 14 bases separating them. CDR3 protein: CASSPYRTGTGELFF. In nucleotides, the CDR3 is TGCGCCAGCAGCCCGTATCGCACGGGCACCGGGGAGCTGTTTTTT.